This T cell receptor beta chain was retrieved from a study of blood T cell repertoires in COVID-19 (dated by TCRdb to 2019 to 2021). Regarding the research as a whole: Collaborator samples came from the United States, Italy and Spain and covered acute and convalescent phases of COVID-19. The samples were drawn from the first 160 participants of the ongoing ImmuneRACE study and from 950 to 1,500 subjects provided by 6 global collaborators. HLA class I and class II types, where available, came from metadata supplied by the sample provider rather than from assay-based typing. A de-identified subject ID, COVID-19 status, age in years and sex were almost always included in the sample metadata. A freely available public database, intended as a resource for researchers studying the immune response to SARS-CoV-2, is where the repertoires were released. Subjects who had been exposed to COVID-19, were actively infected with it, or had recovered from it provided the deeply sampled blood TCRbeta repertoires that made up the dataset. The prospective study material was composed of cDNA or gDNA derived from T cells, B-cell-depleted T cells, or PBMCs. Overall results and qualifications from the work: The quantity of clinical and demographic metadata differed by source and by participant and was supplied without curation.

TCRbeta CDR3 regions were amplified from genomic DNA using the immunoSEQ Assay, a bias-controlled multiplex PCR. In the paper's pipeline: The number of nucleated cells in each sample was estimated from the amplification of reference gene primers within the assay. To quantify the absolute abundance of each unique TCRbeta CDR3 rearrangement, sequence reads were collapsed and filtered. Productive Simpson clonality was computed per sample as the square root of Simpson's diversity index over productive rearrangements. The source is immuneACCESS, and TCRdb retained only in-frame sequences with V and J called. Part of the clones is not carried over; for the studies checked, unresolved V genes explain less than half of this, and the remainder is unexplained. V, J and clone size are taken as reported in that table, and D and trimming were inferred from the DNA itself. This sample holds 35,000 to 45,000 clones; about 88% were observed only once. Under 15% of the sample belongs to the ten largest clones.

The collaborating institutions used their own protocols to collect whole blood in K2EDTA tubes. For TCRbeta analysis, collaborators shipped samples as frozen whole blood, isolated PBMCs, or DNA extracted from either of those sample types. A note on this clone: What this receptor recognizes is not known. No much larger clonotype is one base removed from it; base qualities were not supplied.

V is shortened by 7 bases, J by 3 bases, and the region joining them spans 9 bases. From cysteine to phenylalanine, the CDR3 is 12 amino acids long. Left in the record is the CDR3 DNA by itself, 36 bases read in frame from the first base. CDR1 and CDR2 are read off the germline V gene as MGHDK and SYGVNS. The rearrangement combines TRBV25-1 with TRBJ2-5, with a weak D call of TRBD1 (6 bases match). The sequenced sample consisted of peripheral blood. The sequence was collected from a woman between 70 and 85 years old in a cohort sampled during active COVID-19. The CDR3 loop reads CASNGQKETQYF. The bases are TGTGCCAGCAACGGACAGAAAGAGACCCAGTACTTC.